The 10 T cell receptor beta chains below were found in one sample sequenced in a study of shared clonotypes between healthy human individuals. This table comes from immunoSEQ multiplex PCR, and its TCRdb copy is limited to in-frame clones, with some not included. The repertoire holds fewer than 600,000 clones, with 79% as singletons. The sequenced sample consisted of PBMCs. The source is a middle-aged woman in good health. Some clones in this sample may be carry-over from other donors' samples.

The chain couples TRBV11-2 to TRBJ2-3, with D perhaps TRBD2 (5 bases). The CDR3 covers 16 residues. Trimming cost V 5 bases and J 7 bases, with 22 bases left between them. Germline CDR1 SGHAT, CDR2 FQNNGV. The CDR3 is CASSEATGSKRYTQYF. CDR3 DNA sequence: TGTGCCAGCAGCGAGGCAACGGGATCCAAGAGATATACGCAGTATTTT. The full variable domain, in which reference TRBV11-2 and TRBJ2-3 provide the parts outside the CDR3, is EAGVAQSPRYKIIEKRQSVAFWCNPISGHATLYWYQQILGQGPKLLIQFQNNGVVDDSQLPKDRFSAERLKGVDSTLKIQPAKLEDSAVYLCASSEATGSKRYTQYFGPGTRLTVL.

This clone showed up many times. This chain connects TRBV6-4 to TRBJ2-3; the match to TRBD2 covers 7 bases. V trimming: 2 bases; J trimming: 1 base; junction bases outside the gene matches: 6. Germline lookup yields CDR1 MRHNA and CDR2 SNTAGT. The length of the CDR3 is 16 residues. CDR3 sequence: CASSDEGGSGTDTQYF. In DNA, the CDR3 is TGTGCCAGCAGTGACGAGGGCGGGAGCGGCACAGATACGCAGTATTTT.

The J gene is TRBJ2-5, the V gene TRBV4-3, with 7 bases fitting TRBD2. CDR1 is LGHNA and CDR2 is YSLEER in the germline V gene. V trimming: 0 bases; J trimming: 5 bases; junction bases outside the gene matches: 6. The CDR3 totals 15 residues. The CDR3 bases are TGCGCCAGCAGCCAAGATCGGGGAGGGTGGGAGACCCAGTACTTC. Protein sequence: CASSQDRGGWETQYF.

Only a few counts were recorded for this clone. The chain recombines TRBV14 with TRBJ2-2, with 9 nucleotides matching TRBD2. The CDR3 has 16 amino acids. The germline gives CDR1 SGHDN, CDR2 FVKESK. J lost 6 bases, V lost 5 bases, and 10 bases had no gene match. CDR3 sequence (DNA): TGTGCCAGCAGCAAAGGGGGTAGCGGGAGAGCCGGGGAGCTGTTTTTT. This gives the protein CASSKGGSGRAGELFF.

V usage is TRBV28 and J usage is TRBJ1-2, with TRBD1 as a possible D gene (6 bases). V was trimmed by 0 bases and J by 2 bases, leaving 10 bases between them. Germline V gene data show CDR1 as MDHEN and CDR2 as SYDVKM. The CDR3 contains 15 residues. CDR3 in DNA: TGTGCCAGCAGTTTATGGCGACAGGAAAACTATGGCTACACCTTC. It encodes CASSLWRQENYGYTF.

The V and J genes are TRBV5-4 and TRBJ2-7; D call uncertain. Germline lookup yields CDR1 SGHNT and CDR2 YYREEE (reference sequence). This CDR3 contains 15 residues. V shed 2 bases and J shed 1 base, with 13 bases lying between them. The CDR3 spells CASSFAAGTSYEQYF. The CDR3, as DNA: TGTGCCAGCAGCTTCGCGGCCGGCACATCCTACGAGCAGTACTTC.

This clone has a handful of counts. This chain connects TRBV2 to TRBJ2-1, with 7 positions matching TRBD1. The V gene end was trimmed by 10 bases and the J gene end by 0 bases; junction bases not matched to a gene: 3. Germline lookup yields CDR1 SNHLY and CDR2 FYNNEI. The CDR3 totals 13 residues. CDR3 amino acids: CATQGSSYNEQFF. CDR3 coding DNA: TGTGCCACACAGGGGAGCTCCTACAATGAGCAGTTCTTC.

V and J are TRBV5-1 and TRBJ2-2; D ambiguous. Trimming removed 1 base at V and 3 bases at J, with 10 bases between. This CDR3 is built from 15 residues. Germline V gene sequence: CDR1 SGHRS, CDR2 YFSETQ. Here the CDR3 DNA reads TGCGCCAGCAGCTTGACACAGATCGACACCGGGGAGCTGTTTTTT. The encoded protein is CASSLTQIDTGELFF.

The chain combines TRBV5-1 with TRBJ2-3; either TRBD1 or TRBD2 may supply D (5 bases each). The CDR3 is made up of 16 amino acids. Germline lookup yields CDR1 SGHRS and CDR2 YFSETQ. V was pared by 4 bases and J by 0 bases, with 15 bases between. CDR3 DNA sequence: TGCGCCAGCAGCCCCCCCCGGGACGGTAGCACAGATACGCAGTATTTT. Residues: CASSPPRDGSTDTQYF.

This clone occurred a few times. This rearrangement joins TRBV5-1 to TRBJ2-2; D perhaps matches TRBD1 (5 bases). The germline V and J ends were trimmed by 4 bases and 4 bases, with 23 bases remaining between them. This CDR3 has 18 residues. CDR1 SGHRS and CDR2 YFSETQ come from the germline V gene. The CDR3 is CASSPTTPTPGFTGELFF. The CDR3 nucleotides are TGCGCCAGCAGCCCCACGACACCCACCCCAGGGTTCACCGGGGAGCTGTTTTTT.